Presented here are 2 T cell receptor beta chains from one specimen sequenced in a study of early T cells in non-severe SARS-CoV-2 infection. MiXCR was run by TCRdb on the 5' RACE reads, yielding one entry per CDR3 protein. The sample has about 56,000 distinct CDR3 sequences; more than 13% are singletons. Source: whole blood, taken at baseline. These receptors were collected from an adult who was a healthcare worker with PCR-confirmed SARS-CoV-2 infection or an uninfected control (not recorded which).

J is TRBJ2-2 and V is TRBV20-1; maybe TRBD1 (6 bases). The CDR3 length is 12 residues. The V gene's germline CDR1 is DFQATT and CDR2 SNEGSKA (reference sequence). CDR3 sequence (DNA): TGCAGCACACAGGGGAACACCGGGGAGCTGTTTTTT. Amino acid sequence: CSTQGNTGELFF.

The genes are TRBV7-6 and TRBJ2-5; the match to TRBD1 covers 7 bases. V lost 3 bases and J lost 4; bases outside the gene matches: 8. The germline V gene encodes CDR1 SGHVS and CDR2 FNYEAQ. CDR3 length: 15 amino acids. The CDR3 DNA reads as TGTGCCAGCAGCTTCGGGGCTGGACAGGCAGAGACCCAGTACTTC. Encoded protein: CASSFGAGQAETQYF.